The rows below give T cell receptor beta chains drawn from one sample of a study of identifying expanded T cells in peripheral blood. The repertoire was sequenced with immunoSEQ multiplex PCR; TCRdb's copy has only in-frame clones and lacks some. The table lists around 99,000 clones, about 85% of them singletons. The sequencing sample was made of blood. Source of these receptors: a person aged 18-69 years in good health. Both conserved end residues are part of each CDR3. D genes are given only for firm matches. A clone size is listed for some rows: how often the clone was seen (once, few, many), or a class if it is expanded.

j_call,v_call,d_call,clone_size,cdr3_aa,cdr3_nt
TRBJ1-5,TRBV4-1,TRBD1,-,CASSQGRYVRQGRNQPQHF,TGCGCCAGCAGCCAAGGCAGATACGTGCGACAGGGACGGAATCAGCCCCAGCATTTT
TRBJ2-7,TRBV10-3,TRBD2,few,CAISGRGTPSYEQYF,TGTGCCATCAGTGGGCGGGGGACCCCCTCCTACGAGCAGTACTTC
TRBJ2-3,TRBV4-2,TRBD2,-,CASSQGTSGIVGDTQYF,TGTGCCAGCAGCCAAGGGACTAGCGGGATAGTCGGGGATACGCAGTATTTT
TRBJ1-1,TRBV6-5,-,-,CASSYSWGNTEAFF,TGTGCCAGCAGTTACTCGTGGGGGAACACTGAAGCTTTCTTT
TRBJ1-3,TRBV7-8,-,-,CASSLTFIRSGNTIYF,TGTGCCAGCAGCCTAACCTTTATCCGCTCTGGAAACACCATATATTTT
TRBJ2-7,TRBV7-3,TRBD2,-,CASSPSGGHYEQYF,TGTGCCAGCAGCCCTAGCGGGGGGCACTACGAGCAGTACTTC
TRBJ2-7,TRBV7-9,-,-,CASSRTETYEQYF,TGTGCCAGCAGTCGTACAGAGACCTACGAGCAGTACTTC
TRBJ2-2,TRBV5-4,TRBD2,-,CASSSSGGAPGELFF,TGTGCCAGCAGTTCAAGCGGGGGGGCCCCCGGGGAGCTGTTTTTT
TRBJ1-1,TRBV29-1,-,-,CSGGQRNTEAFF,TGCAGCGGTGGACAGAGGAACACTGAAGCTTTCTTT
TRBJ2-6,TRBV6-6,-,-,CASSYRGTGANVLTF,TGTGCCAGCAGTTACCGGGGCACTGGGGCCAACGTCCTGACTTTC
TRBJ1-1,TRBV6-6,-,few,CASIPDRTLAEAFF,TGTGCCAGCATTCCGGACAGAACTTTAGCTGAAGCTTTCTTT
TRBJ2-3,TRBV5-4,TRBD2,-,CASSLAGTSAISDTQYF,TGTGCCAGCAGCTTGGCCGGGACTAGCGCGATATCAGATACGCAGTATTTT
TRBJ1-1,TRBV6-5,-,-,CASSQIHRDKAFF,TGTGCCAGCAGCCAAATACACAGGGACAAAGCTTTCTTT
TRBJ1-4,TRBV7-2,TRBD1,-,CASARDRGSTNEKLFF,TGTGCCAGCGCCCGGGACAGGGGATCAACTAATGAAAAACTGTTTTTT
TRBJ2-1,TRBV11-3,TRBD2,-,CASSLGAGGLDEQFF,TGTGCCAGCAGCTTGGGCGCGGGGGGGCTCGATGAGCAGTTCTTC
TRBJ2-7,TRBV18,-,-,CASSPPKGINEQYF,TGTGCCAGCTCACCACCGAAGGGAATCAACGAGCAGTACTTC
TRBJ2-4,TRBV6-1,TRBD2,few,CASRGAGDFRRGYF,TGTGCCAGCAGGGGAGCGGGAGACTTCCGAAGGGGCTACTTC
TRBJ2-6,TRBV7-9,-,-,CASSDSVANVLTF,TGTGCCAGCAGCGACTCCGTGGCCAACGTCCTGACTTTC
TRBJ2-1,TRBV27,TRBD2,-,CASSLAYRGRSGGYNEQFF,TGTGCCAGCAGTTTAGCCTACCGGGGTCGGAGCGGGGGATACAATGAGCAGTTCTTC
TRBJ2-3,TRBV4-1,TRBD2,once,CAEILAGGRETDTQYF,TGCGCCGAGATACTAGCGGGGGGGCGGGAAACAGATACGCAGTATTTT
TRBJ2-5,TRBV2,TRBD2,-,CASRERTSGQIYQETQYF,TGTGCCAGCAGGGAACGGACTAGCGGACAGATATACCAAGAGACCCAGTACTTC
TRBJ1-1,TRBV7-9,TRBD1,-,CASSSGQPKNTEAFF,TGTGCCAGCAGCTCGGGACAGCCTAAGAACACTGAAGCTTTCTTT
TRBJ1-3,TRBV9,-,-,CASSPGNTIYF,TGTGCCAGCAGCCCGGGAAACACCATATATTTT